This T cell receptor beta chain was sequenced in a study of identifying expanded T cells in peripheral blood. Study findings and constraints: Across healthy donors, higher total template counts meant significantly greater roughly 2-week count variance.

With 0 bases removed from V and 2 bases from J, the gap between germline ends came to 5 bases. CDR1 SGHAT and CDR2 FQNNGV come from the germline V gene. The CDR3 has 13 amino acids. Profiling relied on immunoSEQ multiplex PCR, and the TCRdb table lists in-frame clones only, not all of them. The sample has around 120,000 clones, more than 85% seen once. As to this clone: What it binds is not known.

The sequenced sample was blood. The origin of this receptor is a person aged 18 to 70 in good health. This chain joins TRBV11-2 and TRBJ2-7; D gene ambiguous. The CDR3 here is CASSLDQTYEQYF. The DNA for the CDR3 is TGTGCCAGCAGCTTAGACCAGACCTACGAGCAGTACTTC.